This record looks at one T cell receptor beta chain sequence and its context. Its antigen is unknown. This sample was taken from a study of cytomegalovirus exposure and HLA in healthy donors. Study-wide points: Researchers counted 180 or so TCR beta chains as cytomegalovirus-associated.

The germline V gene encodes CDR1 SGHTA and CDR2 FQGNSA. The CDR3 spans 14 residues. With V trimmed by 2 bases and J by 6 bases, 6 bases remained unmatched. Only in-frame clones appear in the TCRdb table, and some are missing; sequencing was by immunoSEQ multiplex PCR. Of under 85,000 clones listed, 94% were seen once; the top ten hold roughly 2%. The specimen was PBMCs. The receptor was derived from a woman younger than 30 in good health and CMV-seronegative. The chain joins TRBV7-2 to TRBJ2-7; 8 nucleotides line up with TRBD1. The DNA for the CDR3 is TGTGCCAGCAGCTTACCCCACAGGGGGAGCGAGCAGTACTTC. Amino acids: CASSLPHRGSEQYF.